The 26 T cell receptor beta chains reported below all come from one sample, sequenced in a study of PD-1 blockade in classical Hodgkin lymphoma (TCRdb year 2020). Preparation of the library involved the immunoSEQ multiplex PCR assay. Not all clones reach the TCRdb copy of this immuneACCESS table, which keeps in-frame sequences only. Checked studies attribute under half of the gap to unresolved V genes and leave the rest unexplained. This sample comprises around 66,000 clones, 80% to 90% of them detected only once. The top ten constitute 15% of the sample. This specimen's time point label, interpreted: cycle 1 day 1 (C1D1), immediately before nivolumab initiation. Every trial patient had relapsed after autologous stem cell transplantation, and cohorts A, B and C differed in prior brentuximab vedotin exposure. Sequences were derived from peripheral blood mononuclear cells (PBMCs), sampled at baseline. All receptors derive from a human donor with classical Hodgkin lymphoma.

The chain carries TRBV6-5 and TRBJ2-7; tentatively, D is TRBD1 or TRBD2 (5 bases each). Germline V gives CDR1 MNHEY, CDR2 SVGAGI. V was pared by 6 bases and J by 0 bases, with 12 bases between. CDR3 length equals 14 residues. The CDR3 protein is CASSLEGSSYEQYF. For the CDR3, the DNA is TGTGCCAGCAGCCTCGAGGGGAGCTCCTACGAGCAGTACTTC.

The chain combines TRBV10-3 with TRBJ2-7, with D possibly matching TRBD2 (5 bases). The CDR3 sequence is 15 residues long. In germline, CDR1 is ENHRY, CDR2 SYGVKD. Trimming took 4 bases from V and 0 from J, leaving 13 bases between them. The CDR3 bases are TGTGCCATCAGTGCTAGTGGAGGATCCTCCTACGAGCAGTACTTC. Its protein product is CAISASGGSSYEQYF.

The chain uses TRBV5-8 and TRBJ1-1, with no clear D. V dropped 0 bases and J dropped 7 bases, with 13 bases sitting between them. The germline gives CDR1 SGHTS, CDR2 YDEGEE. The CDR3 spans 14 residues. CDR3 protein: CASSLVSGYGEAFF. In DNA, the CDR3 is TGTGCCAGCAGCTTGGTTAGTGGATATGGTGAAGCTTTCTTT.

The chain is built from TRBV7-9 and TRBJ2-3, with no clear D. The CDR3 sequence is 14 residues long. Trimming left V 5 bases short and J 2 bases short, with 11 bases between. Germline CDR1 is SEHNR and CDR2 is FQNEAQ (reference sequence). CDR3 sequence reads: CASSPPQPTDTQYF. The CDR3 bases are TGTGCCAGCAGCCCTCCCCAGCCCACAGATACGCAGTATTTT. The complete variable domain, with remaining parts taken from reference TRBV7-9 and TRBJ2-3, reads DTGVSQNPRHKITKRGQNVTFRCDPISEHNRLYWYRQTLGQGPEFLTYFQNEAQLEKSRLLSDRFSAERPKGSFSTLEIQRTEQGDSAMYLCASSPPQPTDTQYFGPGTRLTVL.

CDR3 sequence: CAISEPKSPLAFF. The CDR3, as DNA: TGTGCCATCAGTGAGCCGAAATCTCCTCTGGCTTTCTTT. This chain links TRBV10-3 with TRBJ1-1, with D uncertain. CDR3 length: 13 residues. The V gene's germline CDR1 is ENHRY and CDR2 SYGVKD. The V and J ends lost 2 bases and 11 bases respectively, with 15 bases between them.

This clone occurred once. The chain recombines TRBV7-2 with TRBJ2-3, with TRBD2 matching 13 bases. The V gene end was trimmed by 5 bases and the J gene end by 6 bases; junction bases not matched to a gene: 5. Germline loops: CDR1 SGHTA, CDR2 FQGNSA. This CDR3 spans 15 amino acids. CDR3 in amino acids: CASSERTSGGDTQYF. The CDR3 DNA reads TGTGCCAGCAGCGAAAGGACTAGCGGGGGTGATACGCAGTATTTT.

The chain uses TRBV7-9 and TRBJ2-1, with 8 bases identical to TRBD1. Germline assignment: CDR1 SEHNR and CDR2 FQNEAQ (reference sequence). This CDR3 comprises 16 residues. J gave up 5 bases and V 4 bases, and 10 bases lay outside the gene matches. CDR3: CASSSASGTGDNEQFF. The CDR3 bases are TGTGCCAGCAGCTCCGCCTCCGGGACAGGTGACAATGAGCAGTTCTTC.

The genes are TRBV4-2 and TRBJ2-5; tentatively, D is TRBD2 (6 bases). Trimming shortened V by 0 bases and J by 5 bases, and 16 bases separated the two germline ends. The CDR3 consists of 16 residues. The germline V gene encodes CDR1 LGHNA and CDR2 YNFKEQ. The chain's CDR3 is CASSQDLRSGRETQYF. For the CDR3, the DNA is TGTGCCAGCAGCCAAGATCTAAGGTCGGGGAGGGAGACCCAGTACTTC.

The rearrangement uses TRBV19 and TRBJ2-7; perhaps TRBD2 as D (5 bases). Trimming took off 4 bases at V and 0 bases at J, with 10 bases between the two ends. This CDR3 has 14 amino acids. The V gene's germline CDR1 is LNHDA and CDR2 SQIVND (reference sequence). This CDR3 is CASSTAGLSYEQYF. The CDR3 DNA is TGTGCCAGTAGTACTGCGGGTCTCTCCTACGAGCAGTACTTC.

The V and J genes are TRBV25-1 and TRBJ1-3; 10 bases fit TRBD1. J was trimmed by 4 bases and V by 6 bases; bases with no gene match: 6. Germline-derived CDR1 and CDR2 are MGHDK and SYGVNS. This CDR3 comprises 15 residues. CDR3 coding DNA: TGTGCCAGCAGCAGGACAGGGGGGTCCGGAAACACCATATATTTT. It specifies CASSRTGGSGNTIYF.

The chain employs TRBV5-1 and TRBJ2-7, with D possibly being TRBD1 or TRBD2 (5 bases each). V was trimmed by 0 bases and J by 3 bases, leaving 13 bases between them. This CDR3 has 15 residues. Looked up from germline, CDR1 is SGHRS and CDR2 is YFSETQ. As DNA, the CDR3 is TGCGCCAGCAGCTTGGTCGGGGACCTACACTACGAGCAGTACTTC. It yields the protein CASSLVGDLHYEQYF.

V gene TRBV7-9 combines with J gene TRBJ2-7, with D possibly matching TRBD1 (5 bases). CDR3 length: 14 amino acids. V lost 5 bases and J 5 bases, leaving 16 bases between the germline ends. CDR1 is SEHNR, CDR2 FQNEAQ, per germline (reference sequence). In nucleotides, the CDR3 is TGTGCCAGCAGCCCTCCCCAGGGTAACGACGAGCAGTACTTC. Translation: CASSPPQGNDEQYF.

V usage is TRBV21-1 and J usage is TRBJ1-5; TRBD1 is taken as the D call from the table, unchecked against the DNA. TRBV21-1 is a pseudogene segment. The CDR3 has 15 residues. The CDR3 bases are TGTGCCAGCACCTCGGACAGGGGGCTCCCTGAGCCCCAGCATTTT. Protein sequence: CASTSDRGLPEPQHF.

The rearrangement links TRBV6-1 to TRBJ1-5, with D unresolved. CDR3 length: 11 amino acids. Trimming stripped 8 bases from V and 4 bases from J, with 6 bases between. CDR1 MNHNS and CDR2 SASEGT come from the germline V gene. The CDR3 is CASGLNQPQHF. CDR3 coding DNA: TGTGCCAGCGGCCTGAATCAGCCCCAGCATTTT.

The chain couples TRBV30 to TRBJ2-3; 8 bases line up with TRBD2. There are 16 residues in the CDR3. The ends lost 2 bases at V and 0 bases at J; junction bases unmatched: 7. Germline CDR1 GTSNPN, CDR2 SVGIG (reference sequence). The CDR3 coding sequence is TGTGCCTGGAGTCGACTAGCGAACCCTAGCACAGATACGCAGTATTTT. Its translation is CAWSRLANPSTDTQYF.

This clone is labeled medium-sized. Here the CDR3 DNA reads TGTGCCAGCACCACAGGGCTCAGGCGCGAGCAGTACTTC. Its protein is CASTTGLRREQYF. The chain joins TRBV7-9 to TRBJ2-7, with a tentative D call TRBD1 (6 bases). The V gene lost 7 bases and the J gene lost 6 bases, with 16 bases spanning the gap. Germline assignment: CDR1 SEHNR and CDR2 FQNEAQ (reference sequence). The CDR3 runs to 13 residues.

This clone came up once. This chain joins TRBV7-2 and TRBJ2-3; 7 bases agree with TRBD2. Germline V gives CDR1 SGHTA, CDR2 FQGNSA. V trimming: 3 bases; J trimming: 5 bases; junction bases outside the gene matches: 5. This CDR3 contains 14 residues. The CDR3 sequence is CASSFGGGEDTQYF. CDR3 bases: TGTGCCAGCAGCTTCGGCGGGGGTGAAGATACGCAGTATTTT. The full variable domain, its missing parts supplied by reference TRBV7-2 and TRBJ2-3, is GAGVSQSPSNKVTEKGKDVELRCDPISGHTALYWYRQSLGQGLEFLIYFQGNSAPDKSGLPSDRFSAERTGGSVSTLTIQRTQQEDSAVYLCASSFGGGEDTQYFGPGTRLTVL.

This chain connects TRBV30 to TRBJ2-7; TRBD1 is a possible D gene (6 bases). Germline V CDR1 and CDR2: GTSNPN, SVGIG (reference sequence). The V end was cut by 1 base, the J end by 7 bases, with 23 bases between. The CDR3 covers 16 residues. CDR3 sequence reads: CAWSAGTGNQYNEQYF. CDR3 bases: TGTGCCTGGAGTGCAGGCACAGGGAACCAGTATAATGAGCAGTACTTC. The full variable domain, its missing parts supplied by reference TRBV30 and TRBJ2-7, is SQTIHQWPATLVQPVGSPLSLECTVEGTSNPNLYWYRQAAGRGLQLLFYSVGIGQISSEVPQNLSASRPQDRQFILSSKKLLLSDSGFYLCAWSAGTGNQYNEQYFGPGTRLTVT.

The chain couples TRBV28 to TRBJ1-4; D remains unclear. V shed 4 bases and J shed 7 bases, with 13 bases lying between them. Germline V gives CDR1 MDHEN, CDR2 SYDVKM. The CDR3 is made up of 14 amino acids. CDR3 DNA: TGTGCCAGCAGTTCCCACGTGGCAGGTGAAAAACTGTTTTTT. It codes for CASSSHVAGEKLFF.

CDR3 coding DNA: TGTGCCAGCAGCTGGACAGCTTACAATGAGCAGTTCTTC. Residues: CASSWTAYNEQFF. This chain connects TRBV25-1 to TRBJ2-1; D possibly corresponds to TRBD1 (6 bases). The germline gives CDR1 MGHDK, CDR2 SYGVNS. The CDR3 consists of 13 residues. The germline V and J ends were trimmed by 6 bases and 4 bases, with 10 bases remaining between them.

CDR3 region: CSAHYNEQFF. In DNA, the CDR3 is TGCAGTGCTCACTACAATGAGCAGTTCTTC. V is TRBV20-1 and J is TRBJ2-1; D remains ambiguous. V was trimmed by 5 bases and J by 3 bases, leaving 2 bases between them. The CDR3 covers 10 residues. Germline V gene sequence: CDR1 DFQATT, CDR2 SNEGSKA (reference sequence).

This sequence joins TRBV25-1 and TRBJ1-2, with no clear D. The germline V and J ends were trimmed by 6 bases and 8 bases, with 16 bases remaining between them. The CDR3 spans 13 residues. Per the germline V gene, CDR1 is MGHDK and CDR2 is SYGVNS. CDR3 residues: CASSNSGPTGYTF. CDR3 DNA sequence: TGTGCCAGCAGCAATTCCGGCCCAACGGGCTACACCTTC.

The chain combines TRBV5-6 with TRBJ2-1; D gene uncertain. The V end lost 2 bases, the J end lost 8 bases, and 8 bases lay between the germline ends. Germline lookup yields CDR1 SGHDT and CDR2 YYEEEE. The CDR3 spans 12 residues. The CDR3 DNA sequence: TGTGCCAGCAGCTTATCTGCCCATGAGCAGTTCTTC. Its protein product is CASSLSAHEQFF.

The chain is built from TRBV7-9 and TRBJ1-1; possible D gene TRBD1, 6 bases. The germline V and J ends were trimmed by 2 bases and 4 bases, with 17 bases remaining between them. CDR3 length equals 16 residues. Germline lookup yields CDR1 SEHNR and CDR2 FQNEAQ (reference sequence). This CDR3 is CASSLRTARGGTEAFF. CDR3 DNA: TGTGCCAGCAGCTTAAGGACAGCTCGCGGAGGCACTGAAGCTTTCTTT.

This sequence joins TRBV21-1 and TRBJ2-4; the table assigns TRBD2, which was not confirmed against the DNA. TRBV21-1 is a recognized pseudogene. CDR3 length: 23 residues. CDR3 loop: CAGSSPRNQGLAGGRAAKNIQYF. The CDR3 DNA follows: TGTGCCGGATCTTCACCCCGTAACCAAGGACTAGCGGGGGGGCGGGCAGCCAAAAACATTCAGTACTTC.

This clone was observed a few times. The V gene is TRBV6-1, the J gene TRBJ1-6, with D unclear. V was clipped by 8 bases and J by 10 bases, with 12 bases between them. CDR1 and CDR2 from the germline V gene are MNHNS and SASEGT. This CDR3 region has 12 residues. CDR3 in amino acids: CASLEGWSPLHF. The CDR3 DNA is TGTGCCAGCCTGGAGGGATGGTCACCCCTCCACTTT.